Described below is a single TCR beta chain sequence and its context. Germline CDR1 reads SGHVS; CDR2 reads FNYEAQ. The length of the CDR3 is 17 residues. The junction had 8 bases not matched to a gene; V was cut back by 5 bases and J by 3 bases. Cohort placement rested on clinical history that participants reported themselves. Original data processing: Amplification from reference gene primers served as the basis for estimated nucleated cell counts. Measured with immunoSEQ multiplex PCR; TCRdb has only the in-frame clones, and not every one. The V and J calls and clone size were taken over from that table, and D and trimming were inferred from the DNA. The table shows 150,000 to 200,000 clones, with 84% occurring only once. This sample was taken from a study of blood T cell repertoires in COVID-19. Study-wide context: Both acute and convalescent COVID-19 samples were obtained from the United States, Italy and Spain.

Sequenced sample: PBMCs or T cells enriched from blood (not recorded which). This chain joins TRBV7-6 and TRBJ2-7; TRBD2 matches 15 bases. This sequence was found in a man aged 45-65 years who had recovered from COVID-19. CDR3: CASSPRTSGGGFYEQYF. The CDR3 DNA reads as TGTGCCAGCAGCCCGAGGACTAGCGGGGGGGGTTTCTACGAGCAGTACTTC.